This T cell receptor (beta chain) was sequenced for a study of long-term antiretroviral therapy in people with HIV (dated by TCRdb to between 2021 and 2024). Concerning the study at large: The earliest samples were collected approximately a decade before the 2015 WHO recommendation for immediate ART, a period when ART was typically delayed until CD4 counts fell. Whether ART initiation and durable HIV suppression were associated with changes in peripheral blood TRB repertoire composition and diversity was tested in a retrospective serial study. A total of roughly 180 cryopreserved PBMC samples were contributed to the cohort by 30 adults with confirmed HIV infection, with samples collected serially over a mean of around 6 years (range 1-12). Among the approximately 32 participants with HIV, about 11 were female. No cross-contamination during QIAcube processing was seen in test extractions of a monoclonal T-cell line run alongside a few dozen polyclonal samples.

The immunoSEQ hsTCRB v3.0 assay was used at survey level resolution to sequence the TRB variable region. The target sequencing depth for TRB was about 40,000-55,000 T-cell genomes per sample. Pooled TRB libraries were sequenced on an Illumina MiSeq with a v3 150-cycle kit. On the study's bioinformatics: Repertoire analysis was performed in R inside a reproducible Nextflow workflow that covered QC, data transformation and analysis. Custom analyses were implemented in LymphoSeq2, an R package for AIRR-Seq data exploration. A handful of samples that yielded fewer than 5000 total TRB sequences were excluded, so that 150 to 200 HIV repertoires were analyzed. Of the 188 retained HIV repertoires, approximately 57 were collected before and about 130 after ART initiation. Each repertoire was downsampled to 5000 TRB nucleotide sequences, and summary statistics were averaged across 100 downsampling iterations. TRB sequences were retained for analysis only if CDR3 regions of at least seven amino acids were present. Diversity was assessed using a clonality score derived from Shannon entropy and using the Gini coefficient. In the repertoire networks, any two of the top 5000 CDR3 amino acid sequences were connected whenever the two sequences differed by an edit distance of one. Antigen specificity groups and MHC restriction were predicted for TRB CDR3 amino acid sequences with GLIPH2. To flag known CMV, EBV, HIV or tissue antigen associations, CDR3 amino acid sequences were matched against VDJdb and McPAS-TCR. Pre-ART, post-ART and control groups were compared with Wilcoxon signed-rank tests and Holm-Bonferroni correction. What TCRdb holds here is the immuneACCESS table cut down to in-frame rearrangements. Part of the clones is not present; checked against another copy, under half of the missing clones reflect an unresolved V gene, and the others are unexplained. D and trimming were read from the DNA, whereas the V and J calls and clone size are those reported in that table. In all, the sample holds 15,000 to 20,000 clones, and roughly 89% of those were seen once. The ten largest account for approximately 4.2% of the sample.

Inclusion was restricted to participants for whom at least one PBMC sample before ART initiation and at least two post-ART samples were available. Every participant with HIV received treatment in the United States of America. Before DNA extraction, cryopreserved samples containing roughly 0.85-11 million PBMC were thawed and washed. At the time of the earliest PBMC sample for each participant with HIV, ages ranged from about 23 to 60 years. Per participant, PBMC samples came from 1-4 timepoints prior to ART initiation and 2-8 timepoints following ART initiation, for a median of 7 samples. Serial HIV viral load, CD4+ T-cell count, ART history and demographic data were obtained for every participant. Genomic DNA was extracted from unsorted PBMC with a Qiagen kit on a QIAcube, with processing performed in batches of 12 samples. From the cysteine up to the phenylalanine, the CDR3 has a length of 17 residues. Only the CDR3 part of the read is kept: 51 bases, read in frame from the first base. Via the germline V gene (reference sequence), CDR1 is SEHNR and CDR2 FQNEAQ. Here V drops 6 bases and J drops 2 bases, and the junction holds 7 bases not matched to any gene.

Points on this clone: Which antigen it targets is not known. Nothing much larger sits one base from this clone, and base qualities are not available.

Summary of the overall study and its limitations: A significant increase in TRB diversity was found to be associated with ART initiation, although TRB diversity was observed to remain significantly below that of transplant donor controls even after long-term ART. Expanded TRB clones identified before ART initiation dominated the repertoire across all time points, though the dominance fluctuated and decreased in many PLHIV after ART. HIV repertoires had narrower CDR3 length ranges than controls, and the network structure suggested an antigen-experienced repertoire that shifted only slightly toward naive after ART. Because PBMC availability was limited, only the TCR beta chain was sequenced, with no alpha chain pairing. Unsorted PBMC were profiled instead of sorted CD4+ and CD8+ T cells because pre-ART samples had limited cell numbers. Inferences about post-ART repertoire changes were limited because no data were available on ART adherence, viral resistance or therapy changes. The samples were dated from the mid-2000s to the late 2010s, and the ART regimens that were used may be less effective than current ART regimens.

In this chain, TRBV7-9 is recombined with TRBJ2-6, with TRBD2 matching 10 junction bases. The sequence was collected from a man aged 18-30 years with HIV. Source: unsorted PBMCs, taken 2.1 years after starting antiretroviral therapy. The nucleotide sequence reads TGTGCCAGCAGGCACAGCGGGGGGGGCGCTGGGGCCAACGTCCTGACTTTC. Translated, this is CASRHSGGGAGANVLTF.